This T cell receptor (beta chain) was recovered during a study of CD8 T cells in ankylosing spondylitis. Quantitative molecular-barcoded 5'-RACE generated the TCR beta libraries. One entry per CDR3 protein, called by TCRdb with MiXCR from the 5' RACE reads. Here the sample spans more than 150,000 distinct CDR3 sequences, roughly 18% being singletons. The sample holds many counts of this clonotype. The germline CDR1 and CDR2 sequences are MGHDK and SYGVNS. The germline V and J ends were trimmed by 4 bases and 6 bases, with 12 bases remaining between them. This CDR3 is 14 amino acids long. The chain uses TRBV25-1 and TRBJ2-2; possibly TRBD2 for D (5 bases). The source of this sequence is a male donor aged 10-29 years with ankylosing spondylitis or in good health (not recorded which). The material sequenced was blood, either unsorted or a sorted T cell fraction (not recorded which). CDR3 nucleotide sequence: TGTGCCAGCAGTGTGGTTGGAGCGGCCGGGGAGCTGTTTTTT. Its translation is CASSVVGAAGELFF.